One sample yielded the 21 T cell receptor beta chains listed below, sequenced in a study of blood T cell repertoires in COVID-19. Profiled with immunoSEQ multiplex PCR; TCRdb holds only in-frame clones, not every one. The sample has about 230,000 clones; about nine tenths are singletons. The source material was peripheral blood. Every receptor here comes from a man aged 50 or older with COVID-19, enrolled during active disease.

The rearrangement links TRBV7-9 to TRBJ1-5, with D unclear. Germline CDR1 and CDR2: SEHNR and FQNEAQ (reference sequence). Between the trimmed V and J ends, which lost 5 bases and 10 bases, there was a span of 18 bases. The CDR3 covers 14 residues. CDR3 DNA: TGTGCCAGCAGCCGGACTGGCGCTCTCGGACCCCAGCATTTT. Amino acids: CASSRTGALGPQHF.

The V gene is TRBV19, the J gene TRBJ2-7; 9 bases align to TRBD1. Germline V CDR1 and CDR2: LNHDA, SQIVND (reference sequence). This CDR3 contains 15 residues. V gave up 3 bases and J gave up 2 bases; unmatched junction bases: 5. The CDR3 spells CASSIGQGITYEQYF. The DNA for the CDR3 is TGTGCCAGTAGTATCGGACAGGGGATAACCTACGAGCAGTACTTC.

The J gene is TRBJ2-2, the V gene TRBV11-2; TRBD2 matches 8 bases. The CDR3 covers 15 residues. The junction had 7 bases not matched to a gene; V was cut back by 2 bases and J by 8 bases. CDR1 is SGHAT, CDR2 FQNNGV, per germline. CDR3 sequence (DNA): TGTGCCAGCAGCTTATTCGATAGCGGGAAGGGGGAGCTGTTTTTT. Its protein product is CASSLFDSGKGELFF. The complete variable domain, with remaining parts taken from reference TRBV11-2 and TRBJ2-2, reads EAGVAQSPRYKIIEKRQSVAFWCNPISGHATLYWYQQILGQGPKLLIQFQNNGVVDDSQLPKDRFSAERLKGVDSTLKIQPAKLEDSAVYLCASSLFDSGKGELFFGEGSRLTVL.

CDR3 nucleotides: TGTGCCAGCAGACCTAGGGCTAGCCTCGCCAATGAGCAGTTCTTC. It yields the protein CASRPRASLANEQFF. V gene TRBV7-8 combines with J gene TRBJ2-1, with D perhaps TRBD2 (5 bases). The V end was cut by 6 bases, the J end by 6 bases, with 18 bases between. Germline CDR1 reads SGHVS; CDR2 reads FQNEAQ. The CDR3 runs 15 residues.

The chain couples TRBV27 to TRBJ2-7; 12 bases agree with TRBD1. V shed 6 bases, J shed 6 bases, and the junction held 12 bases outside the gene matches. The CDR3 has 16 residues. Germline-derived CDR1 and CDR2 are MNHEY and SMNVEV (reference sequence). The chain's CDR3 is CASRNYRGTGGGEQYF. The CDR3 DNA follows: TGTGCCAGCAGGAACTACCGGGGGACAGGGGGCGGCGAGCAGTACTTC.

The chain couples TRBV27 to TRBJ2-1; 11 bases line up with TRBD1. The length of the CDR3 is 19 residues. CDR1 and CDR2 (germline): MNHEY, SMNVEV (reference sequence). J lost 0 bases, V lost 8 bases, and 15 bases had no gene match. The CDR3 region has the DNA TGTGCCAGCGCCACTTGGACAGGGGGCGTAACCCTCTCCTACAATGAGCAGTTCTTC. Translation gives CASATWTGGVTLSYNEQFF.

The chain combines TRBV10-3 with TRBJ1-1, with D possibly matching TRBD1 (6 bases). In germline, CDR1 is ENHRY, CDR2 SYGVKD. This CDR3 contains 14 residues. Between the trimmed V and J ends, which lost 6 bases and 2 bases, there was a span of 13 bases. As DNA, the CDR3 is TGTGCCATCAGGGAAGGGACAATCAACACTGAAGCTTTCTTT. Residues: CAIREGTINTEAFF.

The chain uses TRBV6-5 and TRBJ2-7; the match to TRBD1 covers 9 bases. Per germline, CDR1 MNHEY and CDR2 SVGAGI. The CDR3 spans 14 residues. The junction had 6 bases not matched to a gene; V was cut back by 6 bases and J by 3 bases. CDR3 in DNA: TGTGCCAGCAGCTCCGACAGGGGGAACTACGAGCAGTACTTC. Its translation is CASSSDRGNYEQYF.

This sequence joins TRBV9 and TRBJ1-2; 7 nucleotides agree with TRBD1. The V and J ends lost 3 bases and 6 bases, in that order; junction bases with no gene match: 8. CDR3 length: 14 amino acids. CDR1 SGDLS and CDR2 YYNGEE come from the germline V gene. CDR3 protein: CASSARLTGHGYTF. In nucleotides, the CDR3 is TGTGCCAGCAGCGCCCGGCTGACAGGGCATGGCTACACCTTC.

This chain joins TRBV11-3 and TRBJ2-7; 8 positions agree with TRBD1. Trimming removed 5 bases from V and 2 bases from J; junction bases left unmatched: 5. From germline, CDR1 is SGHNT and CDR2 YENEEA. The CDR3 spans 14 residues. Written as DNA, the CDR3 is TGTGCCAGCAGCAACCGGGACAGGACCTACGAGCAGTACTTC. Amino acid sequence: CASSNRDRTYEQYF. The whole variable domain, filled in from reference TRBV11-3 and TRBJ2-7, reads EAGVVQSPRYKIIEKKQPVAFWCNPISGHNTLYWYLQNLGQGPELLIRYENEEAVDDSQLPKDRFSAERLKGVDSTLKIQPAELGDSAVYLCASSNRDRTYEQYFGPGTRLTVT.

The chain has TRBV28 and TRBJ1-2; the match to TRBD1 covers 8 bases. The length of the CDR3 is 14 residues. The junction had 2 bases not matched to a gene; V was cut back by 1 base and J by 4 bases. The germline CDR1 and CDR2 sequences are MDHEN and SYDVKM. CDR3 amino acids: CASSLSTGVYGYTF. The CDR3 DNA is TGTGCCAGCAGTTTATCGACAGGGGTCTATGGCTACACCTTC.

The chain joins TRBV5-6 to TRBJ1-6; 7 bases match TRBD1. The CDR3 is made up of 16 amino acids. The germline CDR1 and CDR2 sequences are SGHDT and YYEEEE. The V segment lost 5 bases and the J segment 7 bases; nucleotides outside the gene matches: 12. CDR3 bases: TGTGCCAGCAGATACAGGGGTGGGACAGCCAATTCACCCCTCCACTTT. This codes for CASRYRGGTANSPLHF.

J is TRBJ2-7 and V is TRBV5-8, with a possible D match to TRBD1 (6 bases). In germline, CDR1 is SGHTS, CDR2 YDEGEE. The germline V and J ends were trimmed by 3 bases and 2 bases, with 12 bases remaining between them. This CDR3 comprises 14 residues. CDR3 bases: TGTGCCAGCAGCTCCTACAGGGACCCCTACGAGCAGTACTTC. Its protein is CASSSYRDPYEQYF.

This chain links TRBV2 with TRBJ2-5, with 8 bases fitting TRBD2. The CDR3 runs to 13 residues. J was trimmed by 5 bases and V by 10 bases; bases with no gene match: 9. The germline gives CDR1 SNHLY, CDR2 FYNNEI. CDR3 coding DNA: TGTGCCAACGGGGGGGGAGGACCGGAGACCCAGTACTTC. It specifies CANGGGGPETQYF.

The J gene is TRBJ2-3, the V gene TRBV30; 8 bases map to TRBD2. Germline CDR1 and CDR2: GTSNPN and SVGIG (reference sequence). The CDR3 consists of 15 residues. The V and J ends lost 0 bases and 1 base, in that order; junction bases with no gene match: 3. CDR3 sequence (DNA): TGTGCCTGGAGTGTAGGTAGCGGGGGCACAGATACGCAGTATTTT. This gives the protein CAWSVGSGGTDTQYF.

The CDR3 DNA is TGCGCCAGCAGGCGCGGGACTGCGAACACCGGGGAGCTGTTTTTT. This sequence encodes CASRRGTANTGELFF. The chain is built from TRBV5-1 and TRBJ2-2, with D maybe TRBD2 (6 bases). Trimming stripped 5 bases from V and 0 bases from J, with 11 bases between. The CDR3 spans 15 residues. CDR1 SGHRS and CDR2 YFSETQ come from the germline V gene.

This clone has only one observation. J is TRBJ2-2 and V is TRBV5-8, with 8 bases fitting TRBD2. Germline assignment: CDR1 SGHTS and CDR2 YDEGEE. V trimming: 0 bases; J trimming: 6 bases; junction bases outside the gene matches: 4. This CDR3 comprises 15 residues. CDR3 DNA sequence: TGTGCCAGCAGCTTGGTCGGGAGGGCCTCCGGGGAGCTGTTTTTT. Its translation is CASSLVGRASGELFF.

The V and J genes are TRBV12-3 or TRBV12-4 and TRBJ2-2; 7 bases align to TRBD1. J lost 5 bases, V lost 3 bases, and 0 bases had no gene match. This CDR3 has 13 residues. CDR3 region: CASSLTGTGELFF. The CDR3 DNA reads as TGTGCCAGCAGTTTGACAGGGACCGGGGAGCTGTTTTTT.

The CDR3 protein is CASSRGTGDNTGELFF. Written as DNA, the CDR3 is TGCGCCAGCAGTCGCGGGACAGGGGATAACACCGGGGAGCTGTTTTTT. The chain combines TRBV4-3 with TRBJ2-2; 10 bases are shared with TRBD1. Germline assignment: CDR1 LGHNA and CDR2 YSLEER. The CDR3 loop spans 16 amino acids. J lost 2 bases, V lost 6 bases, and 6 bases had no gene match.

The rearrangement joins TRBV6-6 to TRBJ1-3, with 9 bases fitting TRBD1. The CDR3 has 16 amino acids. Germline V gene sequence: CDR1 MNHNY, CDR2 SVGAGI (reference sequence). J lost 1 base, V lost 3 bases, and 4 bases had no gene match. CDR3 protein: CASSYTTGGSGNTIYF. The CDR3 DNA reads as TGTGCCAGCAGTTATACGACAGGGGGGTCTGGAAACACCATATATTTT.

CDR3 amino acids: CASSVQGGTEAFF. The CDR3 DNA sequence: TGTGCCAGCAGTGTCCAGGGGGGCACTGAAGCTTTCTTT. The chain recombines TRBV6-4 with TRBJ1-1, with 7 bases identical to TRBD1. CDR1 and CDR2 from the germline V gene are MRHNA and SNTAGT. This CDR3 is 13 amino acids long. Unmatched junction bases numbered 3, after V lost 4 bases and J lost 4 bases.